This T cell receptor (beta chain) was identified during a study of T cells in localized non-small cell lung cancer (TCRdb year 2020). Notes on the research overall: T cell repertoires of 236 early-stage NSCLC patients were analyzed, with tumors being compared against uninvolved tumor-adjacent lungs. The cohort was made up of around 250 treatment-naive NSCLC patients whose localized lung tumors had been resected. The mean age of the NSCLC patients was around 67 years, with 130 or so men and 110 or so women.

At diagnosis, peripheral blood, uninvolved tumor-adjacent lung and tumor were collected and were preserved as a mix of fresh-frozen and FFPE material. The CDR3 numbers 14 residues from cysteine through phenylalanine. Only CDR3 DNA remains: 42 bases, in frame from the first base. According to the germline V gene, CDR1 reads SGHRS and CDR2 reads YFSETQ. The V and J ends are trimmed by 4 bases and 6 bases, leaving 16 bases between them. The immunoSEQ Assay was used to sequence TCR beta CDR3 regions from DNA. Per the authors' processing: To compute T cell density, TCR beta template counts were normalized to usable DNA, which was estimated by amplifying housekeeping genes. Richness was estimated using the preseqR package, with extrapolation to 400,000 templates for PBMC samples and to 120,000 templates for tissue samples. Clonality was defined by subtracting Pielou's evenness from one. Tissue-enriched TCRs were identified through differential abundance testing performed on productive amino-acid clonotypes, with a minimum total count of 5 and an alpha of 0.1. The Jaccard Index and the Morisita Overlap Index were used to measure how much the repertoires overlapped between compartments. GLIPH grouped TCR beta CDR3s together with public tetramer-defined viral CDR3s, and a viral motif had to include at least three viral sequences and show V-gene enrichment. The table comes from immuneACCESS by way of TCRdb, which keeps in-frame sequences with V and J called. Part of the clones is missing from these tables; in studies checked, under half for an unresolved V gene and the rest for unknown reasons. V, J and clone size reflect that table, while D and trimming were determined from the DNA. The sample table holds thousands of clones, of which 20% were seen once. The ten largest make up 15% to 20% of the sample.

As to this clone: This receptor's antigen is unknown. Base quality data are lacking; no much larger clone is found one base away.

Summary of the overall study and its limitations: Uninvolved tumor-adjacent lung showed the highest T cell clonality, higher than tumor, which suggests more focused antigenic responses in the adjacent lung. A median of roughly 50 of the top 100 tumor clones turned up in the paired uninvolved adjacent lung, and 25 to 30 of those clones also ranked among the top 100 of that same adjacent lung. Longer overall survival was associated with higher blood T cell density, whereas shorter survival was associated with higher adjacent-lung clonality. Because multi-region tumor sequencing was not performed, intratumor heterogeneity could not be ruled out. Since the design was exploratory, TCR variables were selected using unadjusted p-values with no false-discovery rate correction.

The origin of this receptor is a male donor at least 60 years old with stage II lung adenocarcinoma. The V and J genes are TRBV5-1 and TRBJ1-2, with TRBD1 perhaps the D gene, on 5 matching bases. Specimen: lung tumor tissue, collected before any cancer treatment. The CDR3 amino acid sequence is: CASSTGGERDGYTF. The DNA sequence follows: TGCGCCAGCAGCACTGGGGGAGAGCGGGATGGCTACACCTTC.